This T cell receptor (beta chain) appears in the sequencing data of a study of blood T cell repertoires in COVID-19. About the study: The study drew acute and convalescent COVID-19 samples from the United States, Italy and Spain. T cells, B-cell-depleted T cells, or PBMCs provided the cDNA or gDNA that served as material.

Study processing details: Estimation of nucleated cell counts was performed using reference gene primer amplification. Measured with immunoSEQ multiplex PCR; TCRdb has only the in-frame clones, and not every one. V, J and clone size are taken as reported in that table, and D and trimming were inferred from the DNA itself. The sample contains some 200,000 clones, 85% to 90% of which appear only once. Unmatched junction bases numbered 9, after V lost 5 bases and J lost 2 bases. Germline CDR1 LNHDA, CDR2 SQIVND (reference sequence). The CDR3 consists of 15 residues. Input material: peripheral blood. This chain links TRBV19 with TRBJ2-7; 7 bases line up with TRBD1. This clonotype was obtained from a man at least 80 years old with acute or convalescent COVID-19. The CDR3, as DNA: TGTGCCAGTAGTGCGACAGGGTCCGGGGCCTACGAGCAGTACTTC. The encoded protein is CASSATGSGAYEQYF.